The following is a T cell receptor (beta chain) sequence with its context. These data belong to a study of blood T cell repertoires in COVID-19. Turning to the study itself: Acute-phase and convalescent COVID-19 samples originated in the United States, Italy and Spain. PBMCs, B-cell-depleted T cells, or T cells provided the cDNA or gDNA that made up the material.

The protocol was immunoSEQ multiplex PCR, while the TCRdb copy is restricted to in-frame clones and leaves out a portion. There are about 110,000 clones in the sample; 76% occur only once, and about 3.7% lies in the top ten. The clonotype was recovered from a woman over 75 with acute or convalescent COVID-19. Sequenced material: peripheral blood.

DNA for the CDR3: TGTGCCAGCAGACTAGCGGACTACAATGAGCAGTTCTTC. Translated, it gives CASRLADYNEQFF. The chain recombines TRBV12-3 or TRBV12-4 with TRBJ2-1, with TRBD2 matching over 8 bases. J was trimmed by 3 bases and V by 6 bases; bases with no gene match: 1. The CDR3 spans 13 residues.